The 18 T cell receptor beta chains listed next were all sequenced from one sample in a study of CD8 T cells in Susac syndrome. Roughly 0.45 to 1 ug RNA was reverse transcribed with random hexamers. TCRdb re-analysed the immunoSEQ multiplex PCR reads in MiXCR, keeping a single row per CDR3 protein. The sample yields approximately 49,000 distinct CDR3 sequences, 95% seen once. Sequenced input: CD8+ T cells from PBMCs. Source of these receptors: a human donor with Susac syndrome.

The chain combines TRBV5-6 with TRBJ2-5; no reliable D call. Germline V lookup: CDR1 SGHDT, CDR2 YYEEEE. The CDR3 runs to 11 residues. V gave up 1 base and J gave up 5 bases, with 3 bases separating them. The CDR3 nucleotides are TGTGCCAGCAGCTTGTGGGAGACCCAGTACTTC. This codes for CASSLWETQYF.

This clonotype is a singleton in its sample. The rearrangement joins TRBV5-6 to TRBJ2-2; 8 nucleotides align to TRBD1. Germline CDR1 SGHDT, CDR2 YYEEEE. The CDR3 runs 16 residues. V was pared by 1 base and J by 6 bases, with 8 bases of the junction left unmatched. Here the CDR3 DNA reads TGTGCCAGCAGCTTGCCAGGGGGCCCGTTGGCCGGGGAGCTGTTTTTT. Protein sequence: CASSLPGGPLAGELFF. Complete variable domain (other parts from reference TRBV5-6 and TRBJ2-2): DAGVTQSPTHLIKTRGQQVTLRCSPKSGHDTVSWYQQALGQGPQFIFQYYEEEERQRGNFPDRFSGHQFPNYSSELNVNALLLGDSALYLCASSLPGGPLAGELFFGEGSRLTVL.

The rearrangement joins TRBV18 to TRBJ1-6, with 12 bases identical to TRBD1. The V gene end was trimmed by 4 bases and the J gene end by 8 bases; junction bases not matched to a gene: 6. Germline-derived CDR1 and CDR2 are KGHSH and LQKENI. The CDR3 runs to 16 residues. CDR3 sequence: CASSQTGQGADSPLHF. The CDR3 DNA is TGTGCCAGCTCACAAACGGGACAGGGGGCTGATTCACCCCTCCACTTT.

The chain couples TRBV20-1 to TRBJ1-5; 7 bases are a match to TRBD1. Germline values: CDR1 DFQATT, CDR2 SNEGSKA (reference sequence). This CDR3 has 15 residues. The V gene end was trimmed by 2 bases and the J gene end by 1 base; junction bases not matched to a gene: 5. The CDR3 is CSARPQGNSNQPQHF. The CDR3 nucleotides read TGCAGTGCTAGACCACAGGGGAACAGCAATCAGCCCCAGCATTTT.

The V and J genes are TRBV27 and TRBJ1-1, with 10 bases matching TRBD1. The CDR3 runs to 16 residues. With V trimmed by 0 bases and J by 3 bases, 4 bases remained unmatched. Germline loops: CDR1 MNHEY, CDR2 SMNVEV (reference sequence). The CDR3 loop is CASSLSGGQGYTEAFF. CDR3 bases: TGTGCCAGCAGTTTATCGGGGGGACAGGGGTACACTGAAGCTTTCTTT.

The chain's CDR3 is CASSQGQGTLHF. The CDR3 coding sequence is TGCGCCAGCAGCCAAGGACAGGGGACCCTCCACTTT. The genes are TRBV4-3 and TRBJ1-6; 8 positions agree with TRBD1. CDR1 LGHNA and CDR2 YSLEER come from the germline V gene. V lost 1 base, J lost 14 bases, and 1 base stayed unmatched. This CDR3 region has 12 residues.

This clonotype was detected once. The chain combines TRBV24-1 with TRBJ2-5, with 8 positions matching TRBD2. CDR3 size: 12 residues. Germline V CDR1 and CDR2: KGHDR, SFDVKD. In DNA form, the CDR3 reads TGTCTTAGCGGGGATCACCAAGAGACCCAGTACTTC. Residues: CLSGDHQETQYF.

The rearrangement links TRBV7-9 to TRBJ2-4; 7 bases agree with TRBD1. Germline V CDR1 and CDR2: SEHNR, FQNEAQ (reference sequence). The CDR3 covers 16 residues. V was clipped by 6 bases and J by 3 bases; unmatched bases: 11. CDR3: CASSLSGTEHKNIQYF. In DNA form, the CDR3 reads TGTGCCAGCAGTTTATCGGGGACAGAGCACAAAAACATTCAGTACTTC.

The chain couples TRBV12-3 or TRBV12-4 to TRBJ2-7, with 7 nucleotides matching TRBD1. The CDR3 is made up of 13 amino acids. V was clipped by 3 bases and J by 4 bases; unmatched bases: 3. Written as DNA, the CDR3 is TGTGCCAGCAGTTTGACAGGGATGTACGAGCAGTACTTC. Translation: CASSLTGMYEQYF.

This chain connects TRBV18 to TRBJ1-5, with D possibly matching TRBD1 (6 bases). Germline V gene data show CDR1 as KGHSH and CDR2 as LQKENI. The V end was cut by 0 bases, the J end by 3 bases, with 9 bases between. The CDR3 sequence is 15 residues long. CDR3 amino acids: CASSPPGQYNQPQHF. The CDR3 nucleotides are TGTGCCAGCTCACCACCGGGACAATACAATCAGCCCCAGCATTTT.

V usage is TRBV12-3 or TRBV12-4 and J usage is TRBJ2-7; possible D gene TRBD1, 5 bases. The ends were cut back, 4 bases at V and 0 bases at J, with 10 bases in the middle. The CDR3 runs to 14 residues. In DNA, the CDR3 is TGTGCCAGCAGTTCAGTGGGGCACTCCTACGAGCAGTACTTC. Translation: CASSSVGHSYEQYF.

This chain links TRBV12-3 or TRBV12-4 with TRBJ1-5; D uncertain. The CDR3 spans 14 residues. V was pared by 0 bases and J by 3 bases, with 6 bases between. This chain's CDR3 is CASSLAQVNQPQHF. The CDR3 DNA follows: TGTGCCAGCAGTTTAGCACAAGTCAATCAGCCCCAGCATTTT.

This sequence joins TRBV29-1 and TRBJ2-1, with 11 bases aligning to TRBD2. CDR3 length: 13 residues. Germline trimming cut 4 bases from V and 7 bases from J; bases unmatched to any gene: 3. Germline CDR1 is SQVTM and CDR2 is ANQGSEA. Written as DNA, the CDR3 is TGCAGCGTTGGTCTAGCGGGGGGTAATGAGCAGTTCTTC. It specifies CSVGLAGGNEQFF.

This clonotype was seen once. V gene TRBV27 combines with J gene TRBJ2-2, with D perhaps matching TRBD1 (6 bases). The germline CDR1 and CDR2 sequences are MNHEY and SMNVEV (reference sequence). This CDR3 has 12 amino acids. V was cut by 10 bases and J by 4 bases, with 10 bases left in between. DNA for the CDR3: TGTGCCACAGGACAGCTCACCGGGGAGCTGTTTTTT. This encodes CATGQLTGELFF.

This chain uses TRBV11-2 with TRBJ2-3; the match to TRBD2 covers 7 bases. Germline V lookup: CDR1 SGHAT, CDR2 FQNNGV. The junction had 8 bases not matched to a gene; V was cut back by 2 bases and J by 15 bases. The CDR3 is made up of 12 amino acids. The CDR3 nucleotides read TGTGCCAGCAGCTTAAGTGGGAGGGACGGCTATTTT. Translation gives CASSLSGRDGYF.

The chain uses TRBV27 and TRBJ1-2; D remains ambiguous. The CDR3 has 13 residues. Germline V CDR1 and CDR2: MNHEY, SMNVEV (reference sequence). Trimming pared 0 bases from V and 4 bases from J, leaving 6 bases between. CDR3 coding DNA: TGTGCCAGCAGTTTATCGAACAGCTATGGCTACACCTTC. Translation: CASSLSNSYGYTF.

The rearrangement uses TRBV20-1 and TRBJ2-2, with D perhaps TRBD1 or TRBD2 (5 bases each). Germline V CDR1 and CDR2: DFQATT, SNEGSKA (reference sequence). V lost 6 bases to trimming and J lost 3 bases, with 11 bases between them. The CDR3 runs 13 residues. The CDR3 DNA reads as TGCAGTGCCGAGGGGCACGACACCGGGGAGCTGTTTTTT. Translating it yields CSAEGHDTGELFF.

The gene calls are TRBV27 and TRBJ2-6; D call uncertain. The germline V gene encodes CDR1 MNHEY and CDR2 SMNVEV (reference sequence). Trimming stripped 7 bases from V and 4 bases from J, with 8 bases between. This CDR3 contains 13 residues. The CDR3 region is CASTPSGANVLTF. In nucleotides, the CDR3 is TGTGCCAGCACCCCGTCCGGGGCCAACGTCCTGACTTTC.